A selection of T cell receptor beta chains follows, all from one sample in a study of shared clonotypes between healthy human individuals. Repertoires were generated with immunoSEQ multiplex PCR, while TCRdb's copy carries only in-frame clones and drops some. The repertoire holds 450,000 to 500,000 clones, with 78% as singletons. What was sequenced was PBMCs. These receptors were obtained from a woman aged 35 to 49 in good health. Some clones in this sample may be carry-over from other donors' samples. Each CDR3 is given with its conserved first and last residue. D genes are given only for firm matches. Clone size is stated in some rows and not others, as once, few, many or a class when expanded.

V gene: TRBV11-2
clone size: -
J gene: TRBJ1-1
D gene: -
CDR3 protein: CASSLVVMRTEAFF
CDR3 DNA: TGTGCCAGCAGCTTAGTCGTCATGCGGACTGAAGCTTTCTTT

V gene: TRBV6-1
clone size: -
J gene: TRBJ2-1
D gene: -
CDR3 protein: CASSVSSGPLNEQFF
CDR3 DNA: TGTGCCAGCAGTGTTTCAAGCGGGCCCCTCAATGAGCAGTTCTTC

V gene: TRBV28
clone size: -
J gene: TRBJ2-1
D gene: -
CDR3 protein: CASSLAVLWHYNEQFF
CDR3 DNA: TGTGCCAGCAGTTTAGCGGTGCTTTGGCACTACAATGAGCAGTTCTTC

V gene: TRBV2
clone size: -
J gene: TRBJ1-3
D gene: -
CDR3 protein: CASSATYSSGNTIYF
CDR3 DNA: TGTGCCAGCAGTGCGACCTATTCCTCTGGAAACACCATATATTTT

V gene: TRBV5-1
clone size: -
J gene: TRBJ1-1
D gene: -
CDR3 protein: CASRLDSNTEAFF
CDR3 DNA: TGCGCCAGCCGCCTTGACAGCAACACTGAAGCTTTCTTT

V gene: TRBV6-5
clone size: -
J gene: TRBJ1-1
D gene: -
CDR3 protein: CASSSGQSEAFF
CDR3 DNA: TGTGCCAGCAGCTCGGGACAAAGTGAAGCTTTCTTT

V gene: TRBV14
clone size: many
J gene: TRBJ2-5
D gene: TRBD2
CDR3 protein: CASSQGWLAGGPSRETQYF
CDR3 DNA: TGTGCCAGCAGCCAAGGGTGGCTAGCGGGAGGGCCCTCGCGGGAGACCCAGTACTTC

V gene: TRBV2
clone size: -
J gene: TRBJ2-3
D gene: -
CDR3 protein: CASSERRAGGQYF
CDR3 DNA: TGTGCCAGCAGTGAACGGAGAGCCGGGGGGCAGTATTTT

V gene: TRBV7-6
clone size: -
J gene: TRBJ2-7
D gene: -
CDR3 protein: CASSPRDRSSEQYF
CDR3 DNA: TGTGCCAGCAGCCCGAGGGACCGATCATCCGAGCAGTACTTC

V gene: TRBV6-6
clone size: -
J gene: TRBJ2-1
D gene: TRBD2
CDR3 protein: CASSTNLAGGVNEQFF
CDR3 DNA: TGTGCCAGCAGTACTAATCTAGCGGGAGGTGTAAATGAGCAGTTCTTC

V gene: TRBV5-1
clone size: -
J gene: TRBJ2-5
D gene: -
CDR3 protein: CASSLVGQETQYF
CDR3 DNA: TGCGCCAGCAGCTTGGTCGGGCAGGAGACCCAGTACTTC

V gene: TRBV7-3
clone size: -
J gene: TRBJ2-3
D gene: -
CDR3 protein: CASHRRTTDTQYF
CDR3 DNA: TGTGCCAGCCATCGCCGGACCACAGATACGCAGTATTTT

V gene: TRBV28
clone size: -
J gene: TRBJ1-1
D gene: -
CDR3 protein: CASNPTRSNTEAFF
CDR3 DNA: TGTGCCAGCAACCCGACAAGGTCGAACACTGAAGCTTTCTTT

V gene: TRBV11-3
clone size: -
J gene: TRBJ2-2
D gene: -
CDR3 protein: CASSLLVNTGELFF
CDR3 DNA: TGTGCCAGCAGCCTCCTGGTGAACACCGGGGAGCTGTTTTTT

V gene: TRBV30
clone size: -
J gene: TRBJ2-7
D gene: -
CDR3 protein: CARSPFGYEQYF
CDR3 DNA: TGTGCCCGGAGTCCCTTTGGGTACGAGCAGTACTTC

V gene: TRBV7-2
clone size: -
J gene: TRBJ2-5
D gene: -
CDR3 protein: CASSLGPGLGKETQYF
CDR3 DNA: TGTGCCAGCAGCTTAGGCCCAGGGCTGGGAAAAGAGACCCAGTACTTC

V gene: TRBV10-1
clone size: -
J gene: TRBJ2-7
D gene: -
CDR3 protein: CASSEPGNSGVYF
CDR3 DNA: TGCGCCAGCAGTGAGCCGGGAAACTCGGGTGTGTACTTC

V gene: TRBV7-9
clone size: -
J gene: TRBJ1-5
D gene: -
CDR3 protein: CASSRDFAGNQPQHF
CDR3 DNA: TGTGCCAGCAGCCGGGACTTTGCCGGCAATCAGCCCCAGCATTTT

V gene: TRBV15
clone size: -
J gene: TRBJ2-7
D gene: -
CDR3 protein: CATSRDWGLPIYEQYF
CDR3 DNA: TGTGCCACCAGCAGAGATTGGGGACTTCCAATCTACGAGCAGTACTTC

V gene: TRBV5-1
clone size: -
J gene: TRBJ1-3
D gene: TRBD1
CDR3 protein: CASSNTGERGNTIYF
CDR3 DNA: TGCGCCAGCAGCAATACAGGGGAGAGAGGAAACACCATATATTTT

V gene: TRBV18
clone size: few
J gene: TRBJ2-3
D gene: -
CDR3 protein: CASSQIPVGLRSTDTQYF
CDR3 DNA: TGTGCCAGCTCACAAATCCCGGTGGGACTTCGAAGCACAGATACGCAGTATTTT

V gene: TRBV19
clone size: many
J gene: TRBJ1-2
D gene: -
CDR3 protein: CASRFDRGADGYTF
CDR3 DNA: TGTGCCAGTAGATTCGACCGGGGGGCGGATGGCTACACCTTC

V gene: TRBV5-1
clone size: -
J gene: TRBJ2-5
D gene: -
CDR3 protein: CASSLLPDRQETQYF
CDR3 DNA: TGCGCCAGCAGCTTGTTGCCGGACAGACAAGAGACCCAGTACTTC

V gene: TRBV2
clone size: -
J gene: TRBJ1-1
D gene: -
CDR3 protein: CASSGGPNTEAFF
CDR3 DNA: TGTGCCAGCTCGGGCGGTCCGAACACTGAAGCTTTCTTT

V gene: TRBV6-4
clone size: many
J gene: TRBJ2-1
D gene: -
CDR3 protein: CASSDQSGQEVDEQFF
CDR3 DNA: TGTGCCAGCAGTGATCAGTCTGGGCAAGAAGTCGATGAGCAGTTCTTC

V gene: TRBV7-9
clone size: -
J gene: TRBJ2-7
D gene: TRBD2
CDR3 protein: CASSLEAGESERKYF
CDR3 DNA: TGTGCCAGCAGCTTAGAAGCGGGAGAGAGTGAGCGAAAGTACTTC

V gene: TRBV30
clone size: many
J gene: TRBJ2-5
D gene: TRBD1
CDR3 protein: CAWTRTGKETQYF
CDR3 DNA: TGTGCCTGGACCCGGACAGGGAAAGAGACCCAGTACTTC

V gene: TRBV5-1
clone size: -
J gene: TRBJ2-7
D gene: -
CDR3 protein: CASSPWTDSSSYEQYF
CDR3 DNA: TGCGCCAGCAGCCCATGGACAGACTCCAGCTCCTACGAGCAGTACTTC

V gene: TRBV15
clone size: -
J gene: TRBJ2-2
D gene: -
CDR3 protein: CATSRDPAANTGELFF
CDR3 DNA: TGTGCCACCAGCAGAGATCCAGCGGCGAACACCGGGGAGCTGTTTTTT

V gene: TRBV29-1
clone size: few
J gene: TRBJ1-1
D gene: -
CDR3 protein: CSVERPGRRGTEAFF
CDR3 DNA: TGCAGCGTTGAAAGACCGGGGAGGAGGGGCACTGAAGCTTTCTTT

V gene: TRBV5-1
clone size: few
J gene: TRBJ2-5
D gene: TRBD1
CDR3 protein: CASSPRDSSRETQYF
CDR3 DNA: TGCGCCAGCAGCCCCCGGGACAGTAGTCGGGAGACCCAGTACTTC

V gene: TRBV5-4
clone size: few
J gene: TRBJ1-1
D gene: TRBD1
CDR3 protein: CASSWDRVNTEAFF
CDR3 DNA: TGTGCCAGCAGCTGGGACAGGGTTAACACTGAAGCTTTCTTT

V gene: TRBV9
clone size: -
J gene: TRBJ2-7
D gene: -
CDR3 protein: CASSWHPDAYEQYF
CDR3 DNA: TGTGCCAGCTCGTGGCACCCGGACGCCTACGAGCAGTACTTC

V gene: TRBV28
clone size: -
J gene: TRBJ1-2
D gene: TRBD1
CDR3 protein: CASRWGGGLGYTF
CDR3 DNA: TGTGCCAGCAGATGGGGAGGGGGCCTTGGCTACACCTTC

V gene: TRBV4-2
clone size: -
J gene: TRBJ2-2
D gene: TRBD1
CDR3 protein: CASSHPNRGGGELFF
CDR3 DNA: TGTGCCAGCAGCCACCCCAACAGGGGTGGTGGGGAGCTGTTTTTT

V gene: TRBV7-8
clone size: -
J gene: TRBJ1-1
D gene: TRBD1
CDR3 protein: CASSLAGTGVNTEAFF
CDR3 DNA: TGTGCCAGCAGCTTAGCGGGGACAGGGGTGAACACTGAAGCTTTCTTT

V gene: TRBV7-3
clone size: -
J gene: TRBJ2-1
D gene: TRBD2
CDR3 protein: CASSPLAGRYNEQFF
CDR3 DNA: TGTGCCAGCAGCCCACTAGCGGGACGGTACAATGAGCAGTTCTTC

V gene: TRBV10-3
clone size: -
J gene: TRBJ2-7
D gene: -
CDR3 protein: CAISPGIYEQYF
CDR3 DNA: TGTGCCATCAGTCCCGGGATCTACGAGCAGTACTTC